Listed below are T cell receptor beta chains from one sample, sequenced in a study of human T cells and chemical hapten exposure. TCRdb analysed the RACE reads with MiXCR anew, one entry per CDR3 protein. The repertoire holds 350,000 to 400,000 distinct CDR3 sequences, with around 5.5% as singletons. This specimen consisted of whole blood, obtained in connection with sensitization to the hapten diphenylcyclopropenone (DPC). The receptor source for this set is a woman aged 45 to 65 with alopecia areata. Some clones in this sample may be carry-over from other donors' samples. CDR3s include the opening cysteine and the closing phenylalanine or tryptophan. The order of the fields is J gene, clone size, V gene, D gene, CDR3 DNA, CDR3 protein. The D gene is left open where the match is weak. Clone size is given for some rows only: seen once, a few or many times, or a class if the clone is expanded.

j_gene: TRBJ1-1
abundance: few
v_gene: TRBV5-1
d_gene: -
CDR3nt: TGCGCCAGCAGCTTGGGACCCACAGGGAGTGGAATGTCTGAAGCTTTCTTT
CDR3aa: CASSLGPTGSGMSEAFF

j_gene: TRBJ2-1
abundance: many
v_gene: TRBV7-9
d_gene: TRBD2
CDR3nt: TGTGCCAGCGTCCAACAGGGACTAGCGAGAAATGAGCAGTTCTTC
CDR3aa: CASVQQGLARNEQFF

j_gene: TRBJ2-7
abundance: -
v_gene: TRBV27
d_gene: TRBD2
CDR3nt: TGTGCCAGCAGAATTAGCGGGAGATGGTCCTACGAGCAGTACTTC
CDR3aa: CASRISGRWSYEQYF

j_gene: TRBJ1-6
abundance: few
v_gene: TRBV5-6
d_gene: TRBD1
CDR3nt: TGTGCCAGCAGCGTACTAACAGGGGGCCTTGCTTCACCCCTCCACTTT
CDR3aa: CASSVLTGGLASPLHF

j_gene: TRBJ1-2
abundance: few
v_gene: TRBV13
d_gene: TRBD1
CDR3nt: TGTGCCAGCAGCTTCGGAAGGGGGCTGGGCTATGGCTACACCTTC
CDR3aa: CASSFGRGLGYGYTF

j_gene: TRBJ2-5
abundance: many
v_gene: TRBV4-2
d_gene: TRBD1
CDR3nt: TGTGCCAGCAGCCAAACCGGGACAGGAGAACAAGAGACCCAGTACTTC
CDR3aa: CASSQTGTGEQETQYF

j_gene: TRBJ2-2
abundance: many
v_gene: TRBV6-5
d_gene: TRBD1
CDR3nt: TGTGCCAGCAGTTTGGGACAGGGAGGGACCGGGGAGCTGTTTTTT
CDR3aa: CASSLGQGGTGELFF

j_gene: TRBJ2-3
abundance: many
v_gene: TRBV7-9
d_gene: TRBD1
CDR3nt: TGTGCCAGCAGCTCCCAGACAGGGGTTGATACGCAGTATTTT
CDR3aa: CASSSQTGVDTQYF

j_gene: TRBJ2-4
abundance: many
v_gene: TRBV5-5
d_gene: TRBD2
CDR3nt: TGTGCCAGCAGCTTGAGGCTAGCGGGGGGAGAAAACATTCAGTACTTC
CDR3aa: CASSLRLAGGENIQYF

j_gene: TRBJ2-6
abundance: many
v_gene: TRBV7-2
d_gene: -
CDR3nt: TGTGCCAGCAGCTTAGTAGGACGGTCCCTATTAGCCAACGTCCTGACTTTC
CDR3aa: CASSLVGRSLLANVLTF

j_gene: TRBJ2-1
abundance: many
v_gene: TRBV6-2/TRBV6-3
d_gene: TRBD2
CDR3nt: TGTGCCAGCAGAACCCCGGGAATAGCGGGAGGATATGAGCAGTTCTTC
CDR3aa: CASRTPGIAGGYEQFF

j_gene: TRBJ1-5
abundance: -
v_gene: TRBV12-3/TRBV12-4
d_gene: TRBD1
CDR3nt: TGTGCCAGCAGTTCTGTCAGGGGGCCTCAGCCCCAGCATTTT
CDR3aa: CASSSVRGPQPQHF

j_gene: TRBJ2-1
abundance: many
v_gene: TRBV10-3
d_gene: -
CDR3nt: TGTGCCATCAGTGAGCCCGGGTTATCGGATGAGCAGTTCTTC
CDR3aa: CAISEPGLSDEQFF

j_gene: TRBJ2-7
abundance: few
v_gene: TRBV21-1
d_gene: -
CDR3nt: TGTGCCAGCAGGTTCACAGGGGATCACAACGAGCAGTACTTC
CDR3aa: CASRFTGDHNEQYF

j_gene: TRBJ2-3
abundance: many
v_gene: TRBV6-2/TRBV6-3
d_gene: -
CDR3nt: TGTGCCAGCATCCAACAGGGTGCGGGGGTTACGCAGTATTTT
CDR3aa: CASIQQGAGVTQYF

j_gene: TRBJ1-4
abundance: -
v_gene: TRBV28
d_gene: TRBD1
CDR3nt: TGTGCCAGCAGTTTGACAGGGGAACACGAAAAACTGTTTTTT
CDR3aa: CASSLTGEHEKLFF

j_gene: TRBJ2-7
abundance: many
v_gene: TRBV3-1
d_gene: -
CDR3nt: TGTGCCAGCAGCCAAGAAGGACAGTACTACGAGCAGTACTTC
CDR3aa: CASSQEGQYYEQYF

j_gene: TRBJ2-5
abundance: -
v_gene: TRBV20-1
d_gene: TRBD1
CDR3nt: TGCAGCGAAACAGGGGCCGGAGAGACCCAGTACTTC
CDR3aa: CSETGAGETQYF

j_gene: TRBJ2-2
abundance: many
v_gene: TRBV6-2/TRBV6-3
d_gene: -
CDR3nt: TGTGCCAGCAGCGTTCTTCGGGAGAGCACCGGGGAGCTGTTTTTT
CDR3aa: CASSVLRESTGELFF

j_gene: TRBJ2-1
abundance: once
v_gene: TRBV10-3
d_gene: -
CDR3nt: TGTGCCACATTACAGGATCTCTCCTACAATGAGCAGTTCTTC
CDR3aa: CATLQDLSYNEQFF

j_gene: TRBJ2-3
abundance: many
v_gene: TRBV2
d_gene: TRBD2
CDR3nt: TGTGCCAGCAGTGTGGACATCGGGGGGGCCCTCCAGTATTTT
CDR3aa: CASSVDIGGALQYF

j_gene: TRBJ2-2
abundance: many
v_gene: TRBV5-1
d_gene: -
CDR3nt: TGCGCCAGCAGCTCGTTGACAGGGAACACCGGGGAGCTGTTTTTT
CDR3aa: CASSSLTGNTGELFF

j_gene: TRBJ1-2
abundance: many
v_gene: TRBV6-5
d_gene: -
CDR3nt: TGTGCCAGCAGTTTCGGACACTCAGAGCGCTACACCTTC
CDR3aa: CASSFGHSERYTF

j_gene: TRBJ2-7
abundance: many
v_gene: TRBV27
d_gene: -
CDR3nt: TGTGCCAGCAGTCCGACTCCGGGCCCGAGCTCCTACGAGCAGTACTTC
CDR3aa: CASSPTPGPSSYEQYF

j_gene: TRBJ1-6
abundance: -
v_gene: TRBV2
d_gene: -
CDR3nt: TGTGCCAGCAGTCACAGGGCAACAAGGGATAATTCACCCCTCCACTTT
CDR3aa: CASSHRATRDNSPLHF

j_gene: TRBJ2-5
abundance: -
v_gene: TRBV4-1
d_gene: -
CDR3nt: TGCGCCAGCAGCCAAGACCGACAGTTCCAAGAGACCCAGTACTTC
CDR3aa: CASSQDRQFQETQYF

j_gene: TRBJ2-5
abundance: few
v_gene: TRBV27
d_gene: TRBD1
CDR3nt: TGTGCCAGCAGTTGGGACAGAAGGGGGGAGACCCAGTACTTC
CDR3aa: CASSWDRRGETQYF

j_gene: TRBJ1-1
abundance: many
v_gene: TRBV29-1
d_gene: -
CDR3nt: TGCAGCGTTGAAGAACGCCCAGGCGGCACTGAAGCTTTCTTT
CDR3aa: CSVEERPGGTEAFF

j_gene: TRBJ1-1
abundance: -
v_gene: TRBV5-1
d_gene: -
CDR3nt: TGCGCCAGCAAGGTAAACACCAACACTGAAGCTTTCTTT
CDR3aa: CASKVNTNTEAFF

j_gene: TRBJ2-5
abundance: -
v_gene: TRBV20-1
d_gene: TRBD1
CDR3nt: TGCAGTGCAGGGACAGTACAAGAGACCCAGTACTTC
CDR3aa: CSAGTVQETQYF

j_gene: TRBJ2-1
abundance: -
v_gene: TRBV2
d_gene: -
CDR3nt: TGTGCCAGCGGGAACTCAGCCGGGACGATCAATGAGCAGTTCTTC
CDR3aa: CASGNSAGTINEQFF

j_gene: TRBJ2-5
abundance: many
v_gene: TRBV12-3/TRBV12-4
d_gene: TRBD2
CDR3nt: TGTGCCAGCAGTTTAGCGGCGGGAGCAGAGACCCAGTACTTC
CDR3aa: CASSLAAGAETQYF

j_gene: TRBJ2-1
abundance: -
v_gene: TRBV2
d_gene: -
CDR3nt: TGTGCCAGCAGTGAGAATGCTTTAGCGGATGAGCAGTTCTTC
CDR3aa: CASSENALADEQFF

j_gene: TRBJ1-2
abundance: few
v_gene: TRBV29-1
d_gene: -
CDR3nt: TGCAGCGTTGAAGAAAAGGTGAATGGCTACACCTTC
CDR3aa: CSVEEKVNGYTF

j_gene: TRBJ1-3
abundance: -
v_gene: TRBV9
d_gene: -
CDR3nt: TGTGCCAGCAGCGTCGGCCAGGCCGGGGATTTCGGAAACACCATATATTTT
CDR3aa: CASSVGQAGDFGNTIYF

j_gene: TRBJ2-3
abundance: many
v_gene: TRBV4-3
d_gene: -
CDR3nt: TGCGCCAGCAGCCAAGAACAGGGCACAGATACGCAGTATTTT
CDR3aa: CASSQEQGTDTQYF

j_gene: TRBJ2-5
abundance: few
v_gene: TRBV5-1
d_gene: -
CDR3nt: TGCGCCAGCAGCAAGGGGACGGAAGAGACCCAGTACTTC
CDR3aa: CASSKGTEETQYF

j_gene: TRBJ2-7
abundance: many
v_gene: TRBV7-2
d_gene: -
CDR3nt: TGTGCCAGCAGCCCGCCAGTCGGGTTTTCCTCGGGGGAGCAGTACTTC
CDR3aa: CASSPPVGFSSGEQYF

j_gene: TRBJ2-7
abundance: many
v_gene: TRBV28
d_gene: TRBD2
CDR3nt: TGTGCCAGCAGTTTACTCGGGACTAGCAGCTACGAGCAGTACTTC
CDR3aa: CASSLLGTSSYEQYF

j_gene: TRBJ2-1
abundance: -
v_gene: TRBV3-1
d_gene: -
CDR3nt: TGTGCCAGCAGCCAAGCGGCATTCCGGGGGTACAATGAGCAGTTCTTC
CDR3aa: CASSQAAFRGYNEQFF

j_gene: TRBJ2-2
abundance: -
v_gene: TRBV7-2
d_gene: -
CDR3nt: TGTGCCAGCAGCTTTCAGGGCGCTAACGGGGAGCTGTTTTTT
CDR3aa: CASSFQGANGELFF

j_gene: TRBJ1-2
abundance: -
v_gene: TRBV6-2/TRBV6-3
d_gene: -
CDR3nt: TGTGCCAGCAGTTTGGCGAGACAGCGTCATGGCTACACCTTC
CDR3aa: CASSLARQRHGYTF

j_gene: TRBJ1-4
abundance: -
v_gene: TRBV20-1
d_gene: -
CDR3nt: TGCAGTGCTAGAGATCCGGGCTGGGGGGAAAAACTGTTTTTT
CDR3aa: CSARDPGWGEKLFF

j_gene: TRBJ2-3
abundance: many
v_gene: TRBV6-4
d_gene: -
CDR3nt: TGTGCCAGCAGTGCTGGCGGTCGCACAGATACGCAGTATTTT
CDR3aa: CASSAGGRTDTQYF

j_gene: TRBJ1-1
abundance: -
v_gene: TRBV7-9
d_gene: TRBD1
CDR3nt: TGTGCCAGCAGCTACCGACAGGGGCTTAACACTGAAGCTTTCTTT
CDR3aa: CASSYRQGLNTEAFF

j_gene: TRBJ2-1
abundance: many
v_gene: TRBV29-1
d_gene: TRBD2
CDR3nt: TGCAGCGTTGCTAGCGGGAGGGCCATCGATGAGCAGTTCTTC
CDR3aa: CSVASGRAIDEQFF

j_gene: TRBJ1-2
abundance: many
v_gene: TRBV29-1
d_gene: -
CDR3nt: TGCAGCGTCGCCAGGGATGGCTACACCTTC
CDR3aa: CSVARDGYTF

j_gene: TRBJ2-1
abundance: few
v_gene: TRBV4-2
d_gene: TRBD1
CDR3nt: TGTGCCAGCAGCCAAGCTGGACAGGGGAACAATGAGCAGTTCTTC
CDR3aa: CASSQAGQGNNEQFF

j_gene: TRBJ1-5
abundance: many
v_gene: TRBV7-9
d_gene: -
CDR3nt: TGTGCCAGCAGCCCCCCAGGATTGCGACAGCCCCAGCATTTT
CDR3aa: CASSPPGLRQPQHF